This TCR beta chain was sequenced in a study of cytomegalovirus exposure and HLA in healthy donors (dated by TCRdb to 2016 to 2017). Regarding the research as a whole: In an earlier analysis of 450 to 750 of the donors, 250 to 350 Gb of sequence data and 120 million or so unique TCR beta sequences from about 179 million T cells were reported. Using immunosequencing, the study profiled T cell repertoires from fewer than 850 subjects and related those repertoires to cytomegalovirus serostatus. To predict cytomegalovirus infection status, the study brought together high-throughput TCR immunosequencing, statistical association of individual TCRs with disease status, and machine learning. Donor age, sex, ethnicity and CMV serostatus were compiled alongside the repertoire data. Genome-wide SNP genotypes for about 60% of the roughly 670 donors were used in a later genetic analysis, which treated that subset as a discovery cohort. Among the approximately 400 genotyped donors, about 83% belonged to the genetic ancestry cluster associated with self-reported Caucasian donors. Because of strong linkage in the cohort, four or five DR-DQ haplotypes were treated as single units for association and clustering. Roughly 300 gigabases of sequencing data and tens of millions of unique TCR sequences made up an early release that covered fewer than 650 HLA-typed donors. Typing coverage differed by locus: A, B, C, DRB1 and DQB1 were typed in about 629-640 donors, DQA1 in about 560, DPA1 in 600 to 610, and DPB1 in approximately 450. Rather than drawing on any new phenotypic data, the later analysis identified candidate immune exposures from TCR beta sequences and the way those sequences occurred across donors. Besides the first cohort of 500 to 700 subjects, a separate validation cohort made up of roughly 120 different subjects was used. Both class I and class II loci were covered by HLA typing, at four-digit resolution. Every repertoire in the discovery cohort had been generated on one and the same sequencing platform. A later analysis re-analyzed previously published TCR beta repertoires from about 730 donors and added high-resolution HLA genotyping to study TCR occurrence patterns. To decide whether each TCR beta V gene segment behaved as functional or pseudogenic, an earlier analysis of some 600 of the donors relied on high-throughput TCR beta sequencing. Among about 370 genotyped donors of the cohort, an average of approximately 200,000 unique TCR beta nucleotide sequences was sequenced per donor, of which about 18% were non-productive. The study aimed to test whether cataloging public T cell receptors could reveal signatures of past pathogen exposure. What the study reported, not specific to this receptor: HLA typing was unavailable for some donors at each locus, so association tests used only the typed subset. A later analysis found that HLA-associated TCR beta chains were more clonally expanded and had lower generation probabilities than equally common non-associated chains. In a later genetic analysis, fewer N-insertions in productive TCRs were reported among donors in an Asian-associated ancestry cluster than the roughly 710-donor mean. V-gene and J-gene trimming of TCR beta chains was associated with a missense DCLRE1C variant in a later genetic analysis, and the association was replicated in an independent cohort. For the cohort, immune exposure information was limited to CMV serostatus. According to the authors, the approach could potentially be generalized to other disease states and immunological phenotypes. In a later analysis, the rate of TCR association differed among HLA loci, with DRB1 alleles having the most associated TCRs and HLA-C alleles having the fewest. Most TCR sequences were seen in very few donors, while some public TCRs were found in many individuals. Linkage disequilibrium might explain the correlated functional status among segregating V segments, but an unknown experimental factor could not be excluded. According to a later analysis, most CMV-associated TCR beta chains appeared to be HLA-restricted, and the HLA associations seemed to be driven largely by CMV exposure. Some IMGT-functional V segments, including TRBV6-2 and TRBV6-3, could not be distinguished by the 87-base-pair reads and were therefore excluded. A group of highly shared sequence variants was considered likely to be a technical artifact of the sequencing pipeline. A further reported finding was that TCR beta sequences accurately predicted the HLA-A and HLA-B alleles for most subjects in the first cohort. Three of the identified cytomegalovirus-associated TCR beta chains were confirmed in vitro to be specific for cytomegalovirus antigens. In the study, around 150 TCR beta chains were listed as associated with cytomegalovirus. In this cohort, only TCR beta chains were sequenced, and detectable features were limited by the absence of alpha or paired-chain data. Because counts were too low, roughly 18 rarely observed V segments, including chromosome 9 orphons, were left out of the earlier analysis of 587 of the donors. At a false discovery rate of 0.05, a later analysis linked 16,951 TCR beta sequences to specific HLA alleles. An earlier analysis of several hundred of the donors showed that most TCR beta V segments appeared in productive rearrangements either about 87% or about 30% of the time, which broadly matched IMGT annotations. In both the original and validation cohorts, the classifier was reported to diagnose cytomegalovirus status with high specificity and sensitivity. In a later analysis, several top co-occurrence clusters were reported to appear linked to parvovirus B19, influenza, CMV and Epstein-Barr virus. Strong co-occurrence of HLA alleles, especially DR and DQ, made assigning TCR associations to individual alleles difficult. Presence/absence analyses assumed roughly uniform sequencing depth across donors, an assumption that may not hold.

The cohort consisted of 666 healthy bone marrow donors. At the time of sampling, every cohort member was nominally healthy, though immune exposures that went unrecorded were likely present. The donor tested CMV seropositive, placing the donor among the 289 seropositive members of the cohort. A peripheral blood sample was collected from each donor, and TCR beta sequencing was performed on peripheral blood mononuclear cells. The Qiagen DNeasy Blood Extraction Kit was used to extract genomic DNA from the blood cell samples. Receptor libraries were prepared by the immunoSEQ multiplex PCR assay. For the multiplex PCR, a mixture combining 60 forward primers for TCR Vbeta segments and 13 reverse primers for TCR Jbeta segments was used. A multiplex PCR assay on genomic DNA amplified the CDR3 region of rearranged TCR beta genes. The amplified TCR beta libraries were sequenced on the Illumina HiSeq System as 87-base-pair reads. The original methods were these. Across the 700 or so repertoires, a later analysis counted 80 million or so unique TCR beta chains, about 10 million of which were shared by at least two donors. A nearest-neighbor algorithm error-corrected the raw reads and collapsed the reads into unique sequences, merging closely related sequences to remove PCR and sequencing errors. CDR3 sequences were aligned to IMGT reference sequences to assign V, D and J gene segments. For a sequence to be retained, a match of at least six nucleotides was required to both a V gene segment and a J gene segment. Rearrangements were classified as productive when the CDR3 lacked stop codons and remained in frame with V and J, and all other rearrangements were classified as non-productive. CDR3 was defined according to IMGT convention as the region running from the second conserved V-encoded cysteine to the conserved J-encoded phenylalanine. The earlier analysis of roughly 590 of the donors excluded any sequence lacking an unambiguous match to a single V gene segment. In an earlier analysis of about 590 of the donors, a V segment was called functional when productive rearrangements were above 56.7%, and segregating when the standard deviation between donors exceeded 5%. A statistical classification framework was built for diagnosing cytomegalovirus status from the catalog of TCR beta chain sequences. In a later analysis, TCR nucleotide sequences were compared against IMGT/GENE-DB human TR gene sequences so that V and J genes could be assigned. In a later analysis, CDR3 sequences and most-parsimonious VDJ recombination scenarios were assigned using the TCRdist pipeline. In a later analysis, each TCR beta chain was defined by its CDR3 amino acid sequence together with its V-gene family, and reads without a unique V-gene family were excluded. In a later analysis, 450 to 600 highly shared, low-generation-probability nucleotide sequences were removed to address suspected cross-contamination and a sequencing artifact. In a later analysis, a clonal expansion index for each public chain was calculated from normalized within-repertoire ranks of inferred template counts. A later analysis computed generation probabilities with a VDJ recombination model fitted to out-of-frame rearrangements, and checked the results against IGoR. A later analysis scored TCR-TCR, TCR-HLA and TCR-CMV co-occurrence with hypergeometric tests, applying a repertoire-size bias correction to TCR pairs. In a later analysis, false discovery rates were estimated by permuting HLA or CMV assignments 20 times. In a later analysis, co-occurring TCRs were grouped using DBSCAN, and TCRdist sequence similarity was added for clustering within HLA-allele-positive subsets. For co-occurrence clustering, repertoires with fewer than 30,000 or more than 120,000 public chains were excluded, along with roughly 5 repertoires with anomalous nucleotide sharing. Drawn from immuneACCESS, this table holds only the in-frame rearrangements with V and J called that TCRdb kept. Clones are partly lost; checked studies trace under half to an unresolved V gene and leave the rest unexplained. Clone size and the V and J calls come from that table; the DNA yielded D and trimming. The sample table holds about 160,000 clones, of which about four fifths were seen once. Around 6.6% of the sample lies in the top ten.

On this clone itself: Its target antigen remains unknown. Base qualities are missing; no much larger clone stands one base away.

V and J are truncated by 5 bases and 6 bases respectively, leaving an intervening sequence of 12 bases. There are 12 amino acids in the CDR3, from cysteine to phenylalanine inclusive. Kept here is only the CDR3 DNA, which spans 36 bases and is read in frame from base 1. As encoded in the germline V gene (reference sequence), CDR1 is GTSNPN while CDR2 is SVGIG. The TCR originated in a man in his fifties or sixties in good health and CMV-seropositive. The rearrangement joined TRBV30 to TRBJ2-3, with the D segment identity uncertain. The specimen sequenced was PBMCs. This receptor carries the CDR3 CAWGPSRDTQYF. The nucleotide sequence reads TGTGCCTGGGGGCCCTCCAGGGATACGCAGTATTTT.